The 14 T cell receptor beta chains presented below share a single source sample, sequenced in a study of T cell changes during pregnancy in multiple sclerosis. Here immunoSEQ multiplex PCR was the method, and the copy in TCRdb shows in-frame clones only, minus some. The data show 43,000 or so clones, with over 90% seen just once and 2% to 2.5% held by the top ten. Sequenced here: peripheral blood, sampled in the third trimester of pregnancy. These TCRs come from a female donor with multiple sclerosis, enrolled in a pregnancy study.

The count of this clone is one. The genes are TRBV28 and TRBJ1-4; a possible D gene is TRBD1 (5 bases). V was clipped by 5 bases and J by 2 bases, with 15 bases between them. Germline V gene data show CDR1 as MDHEN and CDR2 as SYDVKM. This CDR3 has 16 amino acids. The CDR3 bases are TGTGCCAGCAGTCCCACCAGACAGTTGACTAATGAAAAACTGTTTTTT. This codes for CASSPTRQLTNEKLFF. Variable domain in full (rest from reference TRBV28 and TRBJ1-4): DVKVTQSSRYLVKRTGEKVFLECVQDMDHENMFWYRQDPGLGLRLIYFSYDVKMKEKGDIPEGYSVSREKKERFSLILESASTNQTSMYLCASSPTRQLTNEKLFFGSGTQLSVL.

The rearrangement uses TRBV30 and TRBJ2-7; no clear D. CDR3 length: 10 amino acids. Germline V gene sequence: CDR1 GTSNPN, CDR2 SVGIG (reference sequence). V lost 5 bases to trimming and J lost 2 bases, with 4 bases between them. The CDR3 reads CAWGTYEQYF. As DNA, the CDR3 is TGTGCCTGGGGCACCTACGAGCAGTACTTC.

This clone was seen once. This chain connects TRBV7-2 to TRBJ2-5; D possibly corresponds to TRBD1 (5 bases). V dropped 8 bases and J dropped 2 bases, with 15 bases sitting between them. The CDR3 totals 14 residues. CDR1 is SGHTA and CDR2 is FQGNSA in the germline V gene. As DNA, the CDR3 is TGTGCCAGCCGATATTCAGGGTTTCAAGAGACCCAGTACTTC. Residues: CASRYSGFQETQYF. The complete variable domain, with remaining parts taken from reference TRBV7-2 and TRBJ2-5, reads GAGVSQSPSNKVTEKGKDVELRCDPISGHTALYWYRQSLGQGLEFLIYFQGNSAPDKSGLPSDRFSAERTGGSVSTLTIQRTQQEDSAVYLCASRYSGFQETQYFGPGTRLLVL.

V and J are TRBV19 and TRBJ2-3; 16 positions match TRBD2. The junction had 6 bases not matched to a gene; V was cut back by 5 bases and J by 4 bases. Germline V CDR1 and CDR2: LNHDA, SQIVND (reference sequence). The CDR3 totals 17 residues. The chain's CDR3 is CASSVGTSGRAPDTQYF. The CDR3, as DNA: TGTGCCAGTAGTGTCGGGACTAGCGGGAGGGCCCCAGATACGCAGTATTTT.

The chain links TRBV14 to TRBJ2-3, with 7 nucleotides matching TRBD2. Germline CDR1 and CDR2: SGHDN and FVKESK. After removal of 0 bases from V and 3 bases from J, the junction contained 18 bases not matched to a gene. The CDR3 is made up of 20 amino acids. CDR3 in DNA: TGTGCCAGCAGCCAAGATTGGAGGAGCGGGGAGACTTCGGGAACAGATACGCAGTATTTT. Translating it yields CASSQDWRSGETSGTDTQYF.

The chain combines TRBV7-9 with TRBJ1-3, with D tentatively TRBD1 (6 bases). Germline values: CDR1 SEHNR, CDR2 FQNEAQ (reference sequence). Trimming took off 5 bases at V and 0 bases at J, with 11 bases between the two ends. The CDR3 loop spans 15 amino acids. This chain's CDR3 is CASSPDRHSGNTIYF. The CDR3 DNA is TGTGCCAGCAGCCCAGACAGGCACTCTGGAAACACCATATATTTT.

The rearrangement links TRBV19 to TRBJ2-5; 9 bases match TRBD2. CDR1 and CDR2 (germline): LNHDA, SQIVND (reference sequence). J was trimmed by 2 bases and V by 1 base; bases with no gene match: 5. The CDR3 covers 16 residues. The DNA of the CDR3 is TGTGCCAGTAGTATAGGGGCGGGAGGGCCACAAGAGACCCAGTACTTC. Encoded protein: CASSIGAGGPQETQYF.

The V gene is TRBV7-6, the J gene TRBJ2-2; the D is unclear. The germline gives CDR1 SGHVS, CDR2 FNYEAQ. This CDR3 has 13 residues. Trimming stripped 5 bases from V and 0 bases from J, with 4 bases between. This chain's CDR3 is CASSHSNTGELFF. In DNA, the CDR3 is TGTGCCAGCAGCCATTCGAACACCGGGGAGCTGTTTTTT.

The chain uses TRBV29-1 and TRBJ2-2; 10 bases align to TRBD2. Germline loops: CDR1 SQVTM, CDR2 ANQGSEA. V trimming: 4 bases; J trimming: 6 bases; junction bases outside the gene matches: 5. There are 14 residues in the CDR3. The CDR3 sequence is CSVAGTSAAGELFF. DNA for the CDR3: TGCAGCGTTGCCGGGACTAGCGCGGCCGGGGAGCTGTTTTTT.

This rearrangement joins TRBV19 to TRBJ2-3; TRBD2 might be the D (6 bases). Trimming left V 6 bases short and J 3 bases short, with 10 bases between. The germline CDR1 and CDR2 sequences are LNHDA and SQIVND (reference sequence). CDR3 length: 13 residues. CDR3 region: CASSGRGTDTQYF. CDR3 sequence (DNA): TGTGCCAGTAGCGGGAGAGGGACAGATACGCAGTATTTT.

The chain recombines TRBV29-1 with TRBJ1-2, with D possibly matching TRBD1 (5 bases). The CDR3 has 15 amino acids. Per germline, CDR1 SQVTM and CDR2 ANQGSEA. Trimming took 4 bases from V and 0 from J, leaving 15 bases between them. The CDR3 loop reads CSVVGLTATNYGYTF. In DNA form, the CDR3 reads TGCAGCGTTGTAGGTCTGACAGCTACTAACTATGGCTACACCTTC.

The chain employs TRBV29-1 and TRBJ2-3, with TRBD1 matching over 9 bases. The V gene's germline CDR1 is SQVTM and CDR2 ANQGSEA. The CDR3 loop spans 14 amino acids. The V gene end was trimmed by 2 bases and the J gene end by 2 bases; junction bases not matched to a gene: 2. The CDR3 nucleotides are TGCAGCGTTGAAACAGGGGGCGTCACAGATACGCAGTATTTT. This translates into CSVETGGVTDTQYF.

V and J are TRBV19 and TRBJ2-3; 7 positions agree with TRBD2. CDR1 and CDR2 (germline): LNHDA, SQIVND (reference sequence). V lost 5 bases and J lost 1; bases outside the gene matches: 3. The CDR3 has 14 amino acids. The CDR3 DNA reads TGTGCCAGTAGTGTCACTAGCGGCACAGATACGCAGTATTTT. Translation: CASSVTSGTDTQYF.

The J gene is TRBJ2-2, the V gene TRBV15, with 12 bases aligning to TRBD2. This CDR3 has 20 amino acids. Germline V gene sequence: CDR1 LNHNV, CDR2 YYDKDF (reference sequence). V gave up 3 bases and J gave up 5 bases; unmatched junction bases: 16. The CDR3 coding sequence is TGTGCCACCAGCAGGGTGACAAAAGGGACTAGCGGGTTTCTTACCGGGGAGCTGTTTTTT. This gives the protein CATSRVTKGTSGFLTGELFF.